This T cell receptor beta chain was sequenced in a study of cytomegalovirus exposure and HLA in healthy donors. Overall study context: Out of about 180 million T cells, an earlier analysis found around 110 million unique TCR beta sequences in total. Study-wide results and limits: Productive status was seen about 90% or about 30% of the time for most TCR beta V segments in an earlier analysis. Accurate prediction of most subjects' HLA-A and HLA-B alleles from TCR beta sequences was reported.

Healthy bone marrow donors formed the donor group. Germline values: CDR1 SEHNR, CDR2 FQNEAQ (reference sequence). V was shortened by 0 bases and J by 1 base, with 6 bases between the two germline ends. This CDR3 comprises 14 residues. With 60 Vbeta and 13 Jbeta primers, the PCR was carried out. Only in-frame clones appear in the TCRdb table, and some are missing; sequencing was by immunoSEQ multiplex PCR. The sample consists of around 200,000 clones, around 76% of them appearing once. On this clone: The antigen remains unidentified.

This receptor was identified in a man aged 35 to 55 in good health and CMV-seropositive. The rearrangement uses TRBV7-9 and TRBJ2-5; D not certain. The sequencing input was PBMCs. This chain's CDR3 is CASSLAYSQETQYF. The CDR3, as DNA: TGTGCCAGCAGCTTAGCGTACAGCCAAGAGACCCAGTACTTC.